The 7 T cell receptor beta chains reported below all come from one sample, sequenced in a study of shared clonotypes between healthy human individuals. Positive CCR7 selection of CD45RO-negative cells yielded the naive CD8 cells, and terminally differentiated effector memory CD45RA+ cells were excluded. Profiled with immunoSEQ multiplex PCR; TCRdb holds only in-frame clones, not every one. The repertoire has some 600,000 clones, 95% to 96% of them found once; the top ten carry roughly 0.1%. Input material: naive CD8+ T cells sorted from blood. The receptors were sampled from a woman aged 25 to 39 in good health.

Here the CDR3 reads CASSIRTGQNTEAFF. The DNA of the CDR3 is TGTGCCAGCAGCATACGGACAGGTCAGAACACTGAAGCTTTCTTT. This chain uses TRBV13 with TRBJ1-1; 7 nucleotides align to TRBD1. Trimming took 5 bases from V and 1 from J; bases not matched to a gene: 7. The CDR3 has 15 amino acids. CDR1 and CDR2 from the germline V gene are PRHDT and FYEKMQ (reference sequence).

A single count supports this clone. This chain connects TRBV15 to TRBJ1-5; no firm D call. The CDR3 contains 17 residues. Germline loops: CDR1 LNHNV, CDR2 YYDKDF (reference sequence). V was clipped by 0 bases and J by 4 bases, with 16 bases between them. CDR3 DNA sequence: TGTGCCACCAGCAGAGATCCTATAGCGGATCATAATCAGCCCCAGCATTTT. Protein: CATSRDPIADHNQPQHF.

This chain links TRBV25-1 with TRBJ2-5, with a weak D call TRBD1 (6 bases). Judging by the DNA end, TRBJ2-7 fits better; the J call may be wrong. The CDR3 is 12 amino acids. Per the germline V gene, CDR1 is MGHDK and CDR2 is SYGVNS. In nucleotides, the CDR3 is TGTGCCAGCAGGGACAGTACCTACGAGCAGTACTTC. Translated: CASRDSTYEQYF.

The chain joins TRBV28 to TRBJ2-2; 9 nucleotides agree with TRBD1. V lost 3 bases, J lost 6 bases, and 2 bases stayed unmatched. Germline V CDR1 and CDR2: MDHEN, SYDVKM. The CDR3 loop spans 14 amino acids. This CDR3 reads CASSFWTGAGELFF. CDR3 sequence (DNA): TGTGCCAGCAGTTTCTGGACAGGGGCCGGGGAGCTGTTTTTT.

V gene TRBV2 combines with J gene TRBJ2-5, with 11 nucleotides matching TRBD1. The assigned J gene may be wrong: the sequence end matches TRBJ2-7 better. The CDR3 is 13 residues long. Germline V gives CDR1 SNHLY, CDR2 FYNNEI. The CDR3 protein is CASRGQGEYEQYF. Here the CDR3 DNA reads TGTGCCAGCAGGGGACAGGGGGAGTACGAGCAGTACTTC.

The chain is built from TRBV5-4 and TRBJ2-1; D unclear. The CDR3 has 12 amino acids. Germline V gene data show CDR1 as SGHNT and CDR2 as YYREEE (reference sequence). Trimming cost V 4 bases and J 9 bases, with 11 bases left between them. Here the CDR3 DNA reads TGTGCCAGCAGCCCAGGCAGTGGTGAGCAGTTCTTC. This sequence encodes CASSPGSGEQFF.

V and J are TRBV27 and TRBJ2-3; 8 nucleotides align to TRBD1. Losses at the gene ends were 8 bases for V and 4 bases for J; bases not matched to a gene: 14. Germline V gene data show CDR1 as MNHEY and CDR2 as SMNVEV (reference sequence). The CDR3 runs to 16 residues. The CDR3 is CASSNPRDRRADTQYF. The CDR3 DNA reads TGTGCCAGCTCAAACCCCCGGGACAGGAGGGCAGATACGCAGTATTTT.